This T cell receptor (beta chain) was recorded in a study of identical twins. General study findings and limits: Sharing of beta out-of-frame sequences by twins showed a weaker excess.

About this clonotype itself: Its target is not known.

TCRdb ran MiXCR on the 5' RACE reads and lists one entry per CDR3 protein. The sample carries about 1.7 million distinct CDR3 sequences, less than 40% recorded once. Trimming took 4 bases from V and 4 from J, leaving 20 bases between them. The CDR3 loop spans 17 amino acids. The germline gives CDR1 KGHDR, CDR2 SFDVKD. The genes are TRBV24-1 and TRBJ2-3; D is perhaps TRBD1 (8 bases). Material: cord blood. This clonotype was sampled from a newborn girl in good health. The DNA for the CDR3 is TGTGCCACCAGTGACACACTCGGACAGGGAGGGCCAGATACGCAGTATTTT. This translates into CATSDTLGQGGPDTQYF.